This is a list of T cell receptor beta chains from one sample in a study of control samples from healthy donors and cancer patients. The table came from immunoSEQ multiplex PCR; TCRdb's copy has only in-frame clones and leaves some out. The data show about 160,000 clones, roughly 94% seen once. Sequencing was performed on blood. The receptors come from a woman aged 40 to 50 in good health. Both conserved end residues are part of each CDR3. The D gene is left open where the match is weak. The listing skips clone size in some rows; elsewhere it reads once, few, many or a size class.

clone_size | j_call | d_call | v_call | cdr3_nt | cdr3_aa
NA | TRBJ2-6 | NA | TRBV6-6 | TGTGCCGGGAGCGGCAGTCTACCTGGGGCCAACGTCCTGACTTTC | CAGSGSLPGANVLTF
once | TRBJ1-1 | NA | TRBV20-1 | TGCAGTGCTAACAGGGACACTGAAGCTTTCTTT | CSANRDTEAFF
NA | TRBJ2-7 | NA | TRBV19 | TGTGCCAGTAGTATTGTAAACGACAGAACCTACGAGCAGTACTTC | CASSIVNDRTYEQYF
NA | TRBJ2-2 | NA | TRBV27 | TGTGCCAGCAGTCCATTGACAGGTCGGGACGGGGAGCTGTTTTTT | CASSPLTGRDGELFF
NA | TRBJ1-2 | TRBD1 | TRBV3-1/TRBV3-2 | TGTGCCAGCAGCCAAGCCCAGACAGGGGTGTATGGCTACACCTTC | CASSQAQTGVYGYTF
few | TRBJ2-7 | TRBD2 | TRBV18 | TGTGCCAGCTCACGACGGACTAGCGGGGAACGTAAAGAGCAGTACTTC | CASSRRTSGERKEQYF
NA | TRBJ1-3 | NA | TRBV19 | TGTGCCAGTATCTCCAGGACCTCTGGAAACACCATATATTTT | CASISRTSGNTIYF
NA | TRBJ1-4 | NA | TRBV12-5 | TGTGCTAGTGGCCCCTCAAGCGGAAAACTGTTTTTT | CASGPSSGKLFF
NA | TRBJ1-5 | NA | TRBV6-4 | TGTGCCAGCAGTGGTTCAGGGGCGGGAGATAGCAATCAGCCCCAGCATTTT | CASSGSGAGDSNQPQHF
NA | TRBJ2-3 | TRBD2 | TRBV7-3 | TGTGCCAGCAGCTTTGCGACTAGCTCAGATACGCAGTATTTT | CASSFATSSDTQYF
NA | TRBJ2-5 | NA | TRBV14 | TGTGCCAGCAGCCAAGGGGGAGAGACCCAGTACTTC | CASSQGGETQYF
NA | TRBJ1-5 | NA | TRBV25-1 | TGTGCCAGCAGTGGGTTAGACGGACTCAATCAGCCCCAGCATTTT | CASSGLDGLNQPQHF
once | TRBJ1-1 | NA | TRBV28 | TGTGCCAGCACCACCCTCTATCGGGAGGCTAACACTGAAGCTTTCTTT | CASTTLYREANTEAFF
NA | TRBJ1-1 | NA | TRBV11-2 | TGTGCCAGCAGCTTAAGTAGGTCTGAAGCTTTCTTT | CASSLSRSEAFF
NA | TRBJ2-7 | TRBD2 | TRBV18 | TGTGCCAGCTCACCAAGGACTAGCGCGACCTACGAGCAGTACTTC | CASSPRTSATYEQYF
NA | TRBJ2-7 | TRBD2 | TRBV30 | TGTGCCTGGAGTAAGGGACTAGCGGGAGGACAATACGAGCAGTACTTC | CAWSKGLAGGQYEQYF
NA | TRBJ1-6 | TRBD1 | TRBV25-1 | TGTGCCAGCAGTGGCAGGGGGGGATCACCCCTCCACTTT | CASSGRGGSPLHF
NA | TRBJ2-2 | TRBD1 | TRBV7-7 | TGTGCCAGCAGTCAAAATCCGGGACAGACCACCGGGGAGCTGTTTTTT | CASSQNPGQTTGELFF
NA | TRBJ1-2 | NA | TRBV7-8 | TGTGCCAGCAGCCAAGGAGAAGGCTACACCTTC | CASSQGEGYTF
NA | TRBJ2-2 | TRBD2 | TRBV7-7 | TGTGCCAGCAGCTTAGGGCAGCCACTAGCGGGGGTCCTCACCGGGGAGCTGTTTTTT | CASSLGQPLAGVLTGELFF
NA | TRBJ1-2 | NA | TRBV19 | TGTGCCAGTAGGGAAGGACTCTATGGCTACACCTTC | CASREGLYGYTF
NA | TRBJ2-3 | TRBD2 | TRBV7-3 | TGTGCCAGCAGCTTCCGGGACTACTCAGATACGCAGTATTTT | CASSFRDYSDTQYF
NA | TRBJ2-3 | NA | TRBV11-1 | TGTGCCAGTTTGAGAACTAGATATAGCACAGATACGCAGTATTTT | CASLRTRYSTDTQYF
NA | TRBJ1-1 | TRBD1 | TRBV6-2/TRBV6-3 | TGTGCCAGCAGTACAGGGGGCGGTGGGACTGAAGCTTTCTTT | CASSTGGGGTEAFF
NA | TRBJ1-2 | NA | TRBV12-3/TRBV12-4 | TGTGCCAGCAGTTTACTCGGGGGGCGAGGCTACACCTTC | CASSLLGGRGYTF
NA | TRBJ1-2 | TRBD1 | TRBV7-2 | TGTGCCAGCAGCCGGGGACAGACCCGAGGCTATGGCTACACCTTC | CASSRGQTRGYGYTF
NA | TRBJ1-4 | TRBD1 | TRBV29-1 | TGCAGCGTTGATTTTTTCGGGACAGCGGATAAACTGTTTTTT | CSVDFFGTADKLFF
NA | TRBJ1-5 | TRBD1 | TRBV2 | TGTGCCAGCAGAGCCGGCCAGGGGGTAAATCAGCCCCAGCATTTT | CASRAGQGVNQPQHF
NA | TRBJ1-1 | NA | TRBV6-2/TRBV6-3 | TGTGCCAGCAGTTACTCATGGGAGAACACTGAAGCTTTCTTT | CASSYSWENTEAFF
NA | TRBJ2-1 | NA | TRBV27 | TGTGCCAGCAGTTTTTCCGGCCCGACGAACAATGAGCAGTTCTTC | CASSFSGPTNNEQFF
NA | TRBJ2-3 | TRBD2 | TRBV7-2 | TGTGCCAGCAGCCCCACTAGCGGGAAGACAGATACGCAGTATTTT | CASSPTSGKTDTQYF
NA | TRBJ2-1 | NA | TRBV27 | TGTGCCAGCAGGCCGCCTGGGGGTTTCAATGAGCAGTTCTTC | CASRPPGGFNEQFF
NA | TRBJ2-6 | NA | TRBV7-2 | TGTGCCAGCAGCGGGTCGTCGTCTGGGGCCAACGTCCTGACTTTC | CASSGSSSGANVLTF
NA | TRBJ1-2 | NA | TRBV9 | TGTGCCAGCAGCGCCGGTGGGGGGCGGAACTATGGCTACACCTTC | CASSAGGGRNYGYTF
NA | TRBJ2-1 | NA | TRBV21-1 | TGTGCCAGCAGCAAATGCACTAGCGGGAGGTTATACAATGAGCAGTTCTTC | CASSKCTSGRLYNEQFF
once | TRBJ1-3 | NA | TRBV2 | TGTGCCAGCAGTGAATTCCTGAGCTCTGGAAACACCATATATTTT | CASSEFLSSGNTIYF
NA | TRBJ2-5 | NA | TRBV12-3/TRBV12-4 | TGTGCCAGCAGTTTATACCGGGAGACCCAGTACTTC | CASSLYRETQYF
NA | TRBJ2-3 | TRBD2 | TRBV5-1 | TGCGCCAGCAGCTTGGCAGGAGCGGGAGCTCGAGGGCTTGGCACAGATACGCAGTATTTT | CASSLAGAGARGLGTDTQYF
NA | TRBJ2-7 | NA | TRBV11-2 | TGTGCCAGCAGCTTATCCGTGGGTACCGAGCAGTACTTC | CASSLSVGTEQYF
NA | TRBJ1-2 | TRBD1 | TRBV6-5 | TGTGCCAGCAGGCGGACAGGGGATAATAACTATGGCTACACCTTC | CASRRTGDNNYGYTF
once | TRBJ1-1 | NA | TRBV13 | TGTGCCAGCAGCTCAACCCGCCCAAGTCCCACTGAAGCTTTCTTT | CASSSTRPSPTEAFF
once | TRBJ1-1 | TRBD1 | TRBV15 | TGTGCCACCAGCGGGACAGTTTCTTCTGAAGCTTTCTTT | CATSGTVSSEAFF
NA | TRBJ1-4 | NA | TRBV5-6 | TGTGCCAGCAGCTTGACAGAGCTTAATGAAAAACTGTTTTTT | CASSLTELNEKLFF
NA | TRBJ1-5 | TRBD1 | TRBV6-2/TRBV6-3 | TGTGCCAGCAGTGAGTCGCCGAACAAGGGGGCAAAGCATTTT | CASSESPNKGAKHF
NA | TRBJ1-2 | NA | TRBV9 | TGTGCCAGCAGAGAATCAGGGTCCCATGGCTACACCTTC | CASRESGSHGYTF
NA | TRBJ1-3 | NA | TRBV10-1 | TGCGCCAGCAGTGAAGACGTTCGGAGAAACACCATATATTTT | CASSEDVRRNTIYF
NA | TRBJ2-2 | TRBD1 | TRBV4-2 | TGTGCCAGCAGCCAAGAGTGGGGACAGGGGTGGGTTACCGGGGAGCTGTTTTTT | CASSQEWGQGWVTGELFF
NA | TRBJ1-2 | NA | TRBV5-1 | TGCGCCAGCAGACTGGACAGTAACTATGGCTACACCTTC | CASRLDSNYGYTF
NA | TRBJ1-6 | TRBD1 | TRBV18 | TGTGCCAGCTCACCACGGACAGGGCGGGATTCACCCCTCCACTTT | CASSPRTGRDSPLHF
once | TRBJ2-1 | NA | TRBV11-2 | TGTGCCAGCAGCTTGGGGCCCCACAATGAGCAGTTCTTC | CASSLGPHNEQFF
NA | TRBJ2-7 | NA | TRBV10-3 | TGTGCCATCAGACGGTCGGGTGCCGAGCAGTACTTC | CAIRRSGAEQYF
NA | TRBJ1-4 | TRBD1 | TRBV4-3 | TGCGCCAGCACCTACAACAGGGGAAATGAAAAACTGTTTTTT | CASTYNRGNEKLFF
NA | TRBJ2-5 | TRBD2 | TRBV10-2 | TGCGCCAGCAGTGGACTAGCTGGAGAGACCCAGTACTTC | CASSGLAGETQYF
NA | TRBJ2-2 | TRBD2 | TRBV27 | TGTGCCAGCAGTTTATCGCCGGGACTAGCGGGCTACGCGGGGCTGTTTTTT | CASSLSPGLAGYAGLFF
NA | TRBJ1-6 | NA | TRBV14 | TGTGCCAGCAGCCGAGGCCCCCTGGCCTATAATTCACCCCTCCACTTT | CASSRGPLAYNSPLHF
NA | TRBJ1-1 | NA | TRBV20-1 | TGCAGTGCACTGTACAACACTGAAGCTTTCTTT | CSALYNTEAFF
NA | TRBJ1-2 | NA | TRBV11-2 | TGTGCCAGCAGCTTAGCCCCACAGGGTAACTATGGCTACACCTTC | CASSLAPQGNYGYTF
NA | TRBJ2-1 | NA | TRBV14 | TGTGCCAGCAGCCAACCGGAGGGGGGGCGGGGAACTTACAATGAGCAGTTCTTC | CASSQPEGGRGTYNEQFF
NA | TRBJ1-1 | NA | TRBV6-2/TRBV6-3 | TGTGCCAGCAGTTGGGAAAAGAACACTGAAGCTTTCTTT | CASSWEKNTEAFF
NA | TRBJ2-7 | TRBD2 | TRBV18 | TGTGCCAGCTCACCCCCCGGGGCTAGCGGAATCTACGAGCAGTACTTC | CASSPPGASGIYEQYF